What follows describes a single TCR beta chain. This specimen belongs to a study of early T cells in non-severe SARS-CoV-2 infection. Individually, cDNA molecules had unique molecular identifiers attached to them. TCRdb ran MiXCR on the 5' RACE reads and lists one entry per CDR3 protein. The sample records around 60,000 distinct CDR3 sequences, approximately 14% being singletons. The sample was whole blood. The sequence came from an adult who was a healthcare worker with PCR-confirmed SARS-CoV-2 infection or an uninfected control (not recorded which).

CDR3 loop: CASRTIQHNYGYTF. DNA of the CDR3: TGTGCCAGCAGGACCATACAGCACAACTATGGCTACACCTTC. The chain carries TRBV11-2 and TRBJ1-2; D is undetermined. V shed 6 bases and J shed 2 bases, with 13 bases lying between them. The CDR3 loop spans 14 amino acids. Germline CDR1 is SGHAT and CDR2 is FQNNGV.